The clone carrying this TCR beta chain rates as medium-sized. Its specificity is not known. As handled by the study authors: For papillary thyroid cancer, a distant-metastasis classifier was constructed from CDR3 differences observed across clinicopathological groups. TCRdb reprocessed the PCR reads using MiXCR. The V and J calls were not made by the authors but by TCRdb's processing. The table lists 12,000 to 15,000 clones, approximately 25% of them singletons, with approximately 11% in the top ten. The data originate from a study of metastatic and nonmetastatic thyroid tumors. As for the study in general: Thyroid patients, malignant and benign, had repertoires compared across blood and tumor or nodule tissue.

Whole-study findings and limits: It was reportedly found that TCR beta diversity was significantly higher in malignant thyroid tumors than in benign nodules, a difference seen in both blood and tumor samples.

Every patient underwent thyroid surgery untreated. CDR1 and CDR2 (germline): KGHDR, SFDVKD. With V trimmed by 4 bases and J by 7 bases, 10 bases remained unmatched. The CDR3 is 18 amino acids. The clonotype originates from a female donor with papillary thyroid cancer or a benign thyroid nodule (not recorded which). Some clones in this sample may be carry-over from other donors' samples. Sequencing was carried out using tumor tissue. The chain recombines TRBV24-1 with TRBJ2-1; 15 bases are shared with TRBD2. The CDR3 region has the DNA TGTGCCACCAGTGACGCGGGACTAGCGGGAGGATTCGTGAATGAGCAGTTCTTC. As protein: CATSDAGLAGGFVNEQFF.